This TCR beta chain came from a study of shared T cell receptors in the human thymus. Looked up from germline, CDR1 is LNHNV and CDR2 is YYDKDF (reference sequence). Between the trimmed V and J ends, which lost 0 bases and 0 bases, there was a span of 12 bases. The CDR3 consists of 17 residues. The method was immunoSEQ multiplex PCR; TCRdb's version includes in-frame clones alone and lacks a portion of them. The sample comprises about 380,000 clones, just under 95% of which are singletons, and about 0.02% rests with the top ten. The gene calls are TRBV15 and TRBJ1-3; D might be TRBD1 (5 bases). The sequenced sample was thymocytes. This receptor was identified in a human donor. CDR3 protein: CATSRDQRGYSGNTIYF. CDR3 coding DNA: TGTGCCACCAGCAGAGATCAGCGGGGGTACTCTGGAAACACCATATATTTT.